These 21 T cell receptor beta chains originate from one sample sequenced in a study of early T cells in non-severe SARS-CoV-2 infection. TCRdb reprocessed the 5' RACE reads via MiXCR and lists one record per CDR3 protein. The profile shows about 70,000 distinct CDR3 sequences, approximately 12% of them singletons. Specimen: whole blood, collected at baseline. These receptor sequences come from an adult who was a healthcare worker with PCR-confirmed SARS-CoV-2 infection or an uninfected control (not recorded which). The donor label of this sample is uncertain.

This clonotype was found a few times. The rearrangement uses TRBV7-2 and TRBJ2-3; TRBD2 might be the D (5 bases). CDR1 SGHTA and CDR2 FQGNSA come from the germline V gene. The CDR3 is 14 amino acids. With 2 bases removed from V and 1 base from J, the gap between germline ends came to 7 bases. The CDR3 nucleotides are TGTGCCAGCAGCTTAACAGCGGGCACAGATACGCAGTATTTT. Translating gives CASSLTAGTDTQYF.

This clonotype was seen only a few times. The chain employs TRBV7-6 and TRBJ2-2; maybe TRBD1 (6 bases). In germline, CDR1 is SGHVS, CDR2 FNYEAQ. This CDR3 is 15 amino acids long. Deletions cut 1 base from V and 4 bases from J, with 10 bases between. The chain's CDR3 is CASSLGQGSTGELFF. The CDR3, as DNA: TGTGCCAGCAGCTTAGGGCAGGGGAGCACCGGGGAGCTGTTTTTT.

This clonotype was observed many times. This sequence joins TRBV12-3 or TRBV12-4 and TRBJ1-2; perhaps TRBD1 as D (6 bases). The CDR3 length is 12 residues. Deletions cut 4 bases from V and 6 bases from J, with 9 bases between. The CDR3 DNA reads TGTGCCAGCAGTTCCACAGGGAATGGCTACACCTTC. Translated, it gives CASSSTGNGYTF.

In its sample, this clonotype was seen many times. The rearrangement links TRBV7-6 to TRBJ2-1, with a weak D call TRBD2 (6 bases). V lost 5 bases to trimming and J lost 5 bases, with 19 bases between them. CDR1 SGHVS and CDR2 FNYEAQ come from the germline V gene. This CDR3 comprises 16 residues. The CDR3 loop is CASSGPTAGFDNEQFF. The CDR3 DNA follows: TGTGCCAGCAGCGGACCGACGGCGGGATTCGACAATGAGCAGTTCTTC.

This sequence joins TRBV7-3 and TRBJ2-2; 7 nucleotides agree with TRBD2. Germline loops: CDR1 SGHTA, CDR2 FQGTGA. The CDR3 runs to 17 residues. J lost 2 bases, V lost 4 bases, and 10 bases had no gene match. CDR3 loop: CASSSSDGGINTGELFF. Written as DNA, the CDR3 is TGTGCCAGCAGCTCGTCGGACGGGGGGATTAACACCGGGGAGCTGTTTTTT.

The chain recombines TRBV10-2 with TRBJ1-1; D perhaps matches TRBD1 (6 bases). Trimming removed 9 bases from V and 1 base from J, with 12 bases in between. The CDR3 loop spans 13 amino acids. In germline, CDR1 is WSHSY, CDR2 SAAADI. The CDR3 DNA reads as TGCGCCAGTAACTCACAGGGGAACACTGAAGCTTTCTTT. Encoded protein: CASNSQGNTEAFF.

This clonotype was recorded a few times. The J gene is TRBJ1-3, the V gene TRBV12-3 or TRBV12-4, with D hard to call. The CDR3 loop spans 14 amino acids. V lost 2 bases and J 3 bases, leaving 8 bases between the germline ends. CDR3 region: CASSLRADGNTIYF. The CDR3 nucleotides are TGTGCCAGCAGTTTAAGGGCAGATGGAAACACCATATATTTT.

This clonotype has a handful of counts. V and J are TRBV27 and TRBJ1-5; D unclear. The CDR3 extends over 14 amino acids. CDR1 and CDR2 (germline): MNHEY, SMNVEV (reference sequence). The ends were cut back, 8 bases at V and 4 bases at J, with 15 bases in the middle. The CDR3 DNA reads as TGTGCCAGCTTCGTCGGCGGTTTTAATCAGCCCCAGCATTTT. This encodes CASFVGGFNQPQHF.

This clonotype was seen at least ten times. The DNA for the CDR3 is TGCGCCAGCCGTTTGTCCAGCGGGGGAGACGCCTACAATGAGCAGTTCTTC. Its protein product is CASRLSSGGDAYNEQFF. The V call is TRBV10-2, the J call TRBJ2-1; 8 bases align to TRBD2. The germline CDR1 and CDR2 sequences are WSHSY and SAAADI. The CDR3 covers 17 residues. With 8 bases clipped from V and 2 bases from J, the junction kept 14 bases outside the gene matches.

This clonotype was observed a handful of times. This chain connects TRBV5-1 to TRBJ2-2, with D possibly being TRBD1 or TRBD2 (5 bases each). The CDR3 covers 17 residues. Germline assignment: CDR1 SGHRS and CDR2 YFSETQ. V was pared by 0 bases and J by 4 bases, with 16 bases between. The CDR3 DNA reads as TGCGCCAGCAGCTTGGTGGGACCCAGGGCCCCCACCGGGGAGCTGTTTTTT. Translated, it gives CASSLVGPRAPTGELFF.

The rearrangement joins TRBV21-1 to TRBJ1-1. TRBV21-1 is tagged as a pseudogene. The CDR3 covers 12 residues. The DNA for the CDR3 is TGTGCCAGCACCCCGTGGGGCACTGAAGCTTTCTTT. This gives the protein CASTPWGTEAFF.

This clonotype was seen many times. The chain is built from TRBV7-3 and TRBJ1-5; D may be TRBD1 (5 bases). The CDR3 totals 13 residues. The germline V gene encodes CDR1 SGHTA and CDR2 FQGTGA. V lost 4 bases and J lost 7, with 11 bases in between. CDR3 nucleotide sequence: TGTGCCAGCAGCTCAACCCGGGACCAGCCCCAGCATTTT. Its protein is CASSSTRDQPQHF.

This chain joins TRBV5-6 and TRBJ1-5, with D tentatively TRBD1 (5 bases). Germline V gene lookup returns CDR1 SGHDT and CDR2 YYEEEE. Trimming took off 3 bases at V and 5 bases at J, with 15 bases between the two ends. This CDR3 comprises 15 residues. CDR3 nucleotide sequence: TGTGCCAGCAGCTCCAGTGGGAGGGGCCATCAGCCCCAGCATTTT. Translating gives CASSSSGRGHQPQHF.

This clonotype has a count of ten or more. The rearrangement links TRBV11-2 to TRBJ2-1; 12 nucleotides agree with TRBD1. Germline V gene sequence: CDR1 SGHAT, CDR2 FQNNGV. The CDR3 totals 16 residues. V gave up 0 bases and J gave up 9 bases; unmatched junction bases: 6. The CDR3 spells CASSLDLGTGGGEQFF. CDR3 sequence (DNA): TGTGCCAGCAGCTTAGATCTGGGGACAGGGGGCGGTGAGCAGTTCTTC. Based on the CDR3 plus reference TRBV11-2 and TRBJ2-1, the full variable domain is EAGVAQSPRYKIIEKRQSVAFWCNPISGHATLYWYQQILGQGPKLLIQFQNNGVVDDSQLPKDRFSAERLKGVDSTLKIQPAKLEDSAVYLCASSLDLGTGGGEQFFGPGTRLTVL.

This clonotype was detected ten times or more. Lacking the conserved final phenylalanine or tryptophan, this CDR3 likely reflects a read error. The chain carries TRBV11-2 and TRBJ1-2; D ambiguous. Germline V gene lookup returns CDR1 SGHAT and CDR2 FQNNGV. This CDR3 is built from 14 residues. The V gene lost 6 bases and the J gene lost 2 bases, with 13 bases spanning the gap. The CDR3 DNA is TGTGCCAGCAGTTTTGCCGGCGTAAACTATGGCTACACCTCC. Its protein product is CASSFAGVNYGYTS.

This clonotype was seen many times. The chain is built from TRBV18 and TRBJ2-7; possibly TRBD1 for D (5 bases). Germline V gene lookup returns CDR1 KGHSH and CDR2 LQKENI. Trimming cost V 2 bases and J 4 bases, with 21 bases left between them. This CDR3 is built from 17 residues. CDR3 loop: CASSPRAAGPEAYEQYF. The DNA of the CDR3 is TGTGCCAGCTCACCAAGGGCGGCAGGGCCTGAGGCGTACGAGCAGTACTTC.

The V gene is TRBV5-1, the J gene TRBJ2-1; D may be TRBD2 (7 bases). The CDR3 consists of 18 residues. The germline V and J ends were trimmed by 3 bases and 3 bases, with 22 bases remaining between them. Germline CDR1 and CDR2: SGHRS and YFSETQ. The CDR3 DNA is TGCGCCAGCAGCTCTAAAAAGGGGGGGCCCATTTTCTACAATGAGCAGTTCTTC. Translation gives CASSSKKGGPIFYNEQFF.

This clonotype was seen at least ten times. The chain recombines TRBV9 with TRBJ2-1; D possibly corresponds to TRBD2 (6 bases). CDR3 length: 17 residues. Deletions cut 0 bases from V and 0 bases from J, with 13 bases between. CDR1 and CDR2 (germline): SGDLS, YYNGEE. The CDR3: CASSVGDSSSSYNEQFF. CDR3 nucleotide sequence: TGTGCCAGCAGCGTAGGGGACTCCTCGAGCTCCTACAATGAGCAGTTCTTC.

This clonotype was seen repeatedly, ten times or more. The CDR3 DNA sequence: TGTGCCAGCAGCTTTCAGTGGGTGGATACGCAGTATTTT. This encodes CASSFQWVDTQYF. V and J are TRBV7-9 and TRBJ2-3; D unclear. Trimming took 3 bases from V and 6 from J, leaving 10 bases between them. The CDR3 covers 13 residues. Germline V lookup: CDR1 SEHNR, CDR2 FQNEAQ (reference sequence).

This clonotype was detected once. The chain carries TRBV12-3 or TRBV12-4 and TRBJ2-3; a weak D match, TRBD2 (6 bases). Trimming pared 1 base from V and 1 base from J, leaving 12 bases between. The CDR3 totals 16 residues. The CDR3 loop is CASSLVVLARTDTQYF. The CDR3 DNA reads as TGTGCCAGCAGTTTAGTAGTCCTAGCGCGCACAGATACGCAGTATTTT.

Only a few counts were recorded for this clonotype. The chain recombines TRBV7-7 with TRBJ2-1; D is ambiguous. The CDR3 has 16 residues. V was shortened by 5 bases and J by 0 bases, with 14 bases between the two germline ends. CDR1 and CDR2 (germline): SSHAT, FNYEAQ (reference sequence). The CDR3 here is CASSTGSSSSYNEQFF. The CDR3 DNA reads as TGTGCCAGCAGCACGGGCAGTTCAAGCTCCTACAATGAGCAGTTCTTC.